The clone carrying this T cell receptor (beta chain) showed up just once. CDR1 MNHNS and CDR2 SASEGT come from the germline V gene. With V trimmed by 5 bases and J by 2 bases, 5 bases remained unmatched. The CDR3 runs 15 residues. Assay used: immunoSEQ multiplex PCR; TCRdb lists only in-frame clones, some missing. The table includes 40,000 to 55,000 clones, approximately 90% detected once. The entry originates in a study of T cell changes during pregnancy in multiple sclerosis. The chain links TRBV6-1 to TRBJ2-7; 11 nucleotides align to TRBD2. This sample comprised CD8+ T cells from peripheral blood mononuclear cells, obtained in the second trimester of pregnancy. This TCR derives from a female donor with multiple sclerosis, enrolled in a pregnancy study. CDR3 region: CASSQLAGAPYEQYF. The CDR3 DNA follows: TGTGCCAGCAGTCAACTAGCGGGGGCCCCCTACGAGCAGTACTTC.